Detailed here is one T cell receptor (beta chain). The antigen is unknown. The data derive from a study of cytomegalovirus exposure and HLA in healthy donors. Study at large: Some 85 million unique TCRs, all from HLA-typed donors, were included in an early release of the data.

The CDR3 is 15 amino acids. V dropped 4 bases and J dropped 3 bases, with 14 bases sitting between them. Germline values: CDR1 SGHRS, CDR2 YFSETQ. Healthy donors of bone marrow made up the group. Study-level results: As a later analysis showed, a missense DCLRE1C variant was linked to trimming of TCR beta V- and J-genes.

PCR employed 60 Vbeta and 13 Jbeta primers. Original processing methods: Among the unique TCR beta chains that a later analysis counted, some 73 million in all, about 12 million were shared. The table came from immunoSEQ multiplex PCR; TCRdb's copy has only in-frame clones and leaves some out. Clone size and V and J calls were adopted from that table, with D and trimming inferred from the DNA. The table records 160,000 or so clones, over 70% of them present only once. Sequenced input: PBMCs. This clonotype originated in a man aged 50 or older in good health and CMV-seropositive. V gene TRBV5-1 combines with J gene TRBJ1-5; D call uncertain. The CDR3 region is CASSELPGHNQPQHF. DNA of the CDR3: TGCGCCAGCAGCGAGCTTCCGGGTCACAATCAGCCCCAGCATTTT. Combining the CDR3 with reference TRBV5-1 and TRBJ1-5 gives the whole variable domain KAGVTQTPRYLIKTRGQQVTLSCSPISGHRSVSWYQQTPGQGLQFLFEYFSETQRNKGNFPGRFSGRQFSNSRSEMNVSTLELGDSALYLCASSELPGHNQPQHFGDGTRLSIL.